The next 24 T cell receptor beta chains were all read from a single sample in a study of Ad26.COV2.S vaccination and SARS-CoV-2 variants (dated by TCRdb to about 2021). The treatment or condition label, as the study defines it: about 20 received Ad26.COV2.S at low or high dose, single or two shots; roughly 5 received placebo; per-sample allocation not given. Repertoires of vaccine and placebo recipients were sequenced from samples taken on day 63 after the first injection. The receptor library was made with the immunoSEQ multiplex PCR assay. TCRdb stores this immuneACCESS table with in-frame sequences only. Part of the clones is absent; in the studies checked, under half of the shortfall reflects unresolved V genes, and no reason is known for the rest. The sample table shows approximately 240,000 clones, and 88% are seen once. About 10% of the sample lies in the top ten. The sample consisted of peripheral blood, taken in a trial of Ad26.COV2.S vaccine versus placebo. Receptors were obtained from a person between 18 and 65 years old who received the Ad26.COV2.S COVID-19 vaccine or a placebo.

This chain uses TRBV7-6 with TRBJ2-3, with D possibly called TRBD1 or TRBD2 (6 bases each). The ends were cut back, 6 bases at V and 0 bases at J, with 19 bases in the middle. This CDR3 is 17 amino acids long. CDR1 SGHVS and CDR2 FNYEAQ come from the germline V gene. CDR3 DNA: TGTGCCAGCAGTTCAGGGGTCGCGGGGAGTAGCACAGATACGCAGTATTTT. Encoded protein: CASSSGVAGSSTDTQYF.

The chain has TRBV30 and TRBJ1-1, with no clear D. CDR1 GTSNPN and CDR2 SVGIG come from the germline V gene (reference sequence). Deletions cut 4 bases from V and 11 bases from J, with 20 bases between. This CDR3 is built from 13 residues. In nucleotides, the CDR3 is TGTGCCTGGATTCAGGTTATTAATGGAAGGGCTTTCTTT. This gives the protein CAWIQVINGRAFF.

The CDR3 DNA is TGTGCCACCAGTGATTTGTCCAAGAACACTGAAGCTTTCTTT. Protein product: CATSDLSKNTEAFF. V and J are TRBV24-1 and TRBJ1-1; D unresolved. This CDR3 contains 14 residues. V lost 0 bases and J 1 base, leaving 5 bases between the germline ends. The V gene's germline CDR1 is KGHDR and CDR2 SFDVKD.

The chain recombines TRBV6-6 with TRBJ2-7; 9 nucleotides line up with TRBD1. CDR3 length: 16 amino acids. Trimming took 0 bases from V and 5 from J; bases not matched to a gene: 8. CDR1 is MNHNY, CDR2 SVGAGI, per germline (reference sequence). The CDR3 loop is CASSYSKRDRVDEQYF. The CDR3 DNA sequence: TGTGCCAGCAGTTACTCGAAAAGGGACAGGGTAGACGAGCAGTACTTC.

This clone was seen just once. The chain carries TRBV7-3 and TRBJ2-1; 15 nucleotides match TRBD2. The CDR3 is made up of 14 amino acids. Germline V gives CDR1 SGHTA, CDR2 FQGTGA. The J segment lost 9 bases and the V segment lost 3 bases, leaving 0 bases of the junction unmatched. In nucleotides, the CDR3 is TGTGCCAGCAGCTTGGGACTAGCGGGAGGTGAGCAGTTCTTC. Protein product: CASSLGLAGGEQFF.

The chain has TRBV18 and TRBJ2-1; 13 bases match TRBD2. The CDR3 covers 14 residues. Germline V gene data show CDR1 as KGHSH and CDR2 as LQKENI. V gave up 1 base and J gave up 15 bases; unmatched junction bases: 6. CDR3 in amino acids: CASSPLGLAGEPFF. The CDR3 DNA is TGTGCCAGCTCACCACTCGGACTAGCGGGAGAACCGTTCTTC.

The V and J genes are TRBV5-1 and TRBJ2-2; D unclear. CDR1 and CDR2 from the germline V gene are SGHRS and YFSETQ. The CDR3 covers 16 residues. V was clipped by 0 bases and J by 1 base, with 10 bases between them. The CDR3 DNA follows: TGCGCCAGCAGCTTGGGTATCGGATTGAACACCGGGGAGCTGTTTTTT. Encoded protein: CASSLGIGLNTGELFF. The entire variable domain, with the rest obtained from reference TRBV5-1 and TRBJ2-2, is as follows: KAGVTQTPRYLIKTRGQQVTLSCSPISGHRSVSWYQQTPGQGLQFLFEYFSETQRNKGNFPGRFSGRQFSNSRSEMNVSTLELGDSALYLCASSLGIGLNTGELFFGEGSRLTVL.

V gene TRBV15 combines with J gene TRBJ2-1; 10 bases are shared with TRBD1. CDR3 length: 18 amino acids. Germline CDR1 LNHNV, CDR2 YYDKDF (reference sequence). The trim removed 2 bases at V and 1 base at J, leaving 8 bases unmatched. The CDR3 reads CATSRTDMDRGSYNEQFF. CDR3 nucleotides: TGTGCCACCAGCAGAACCGACATGGACAGGGGGTCCTACAATGAGCAGTTCTTC.

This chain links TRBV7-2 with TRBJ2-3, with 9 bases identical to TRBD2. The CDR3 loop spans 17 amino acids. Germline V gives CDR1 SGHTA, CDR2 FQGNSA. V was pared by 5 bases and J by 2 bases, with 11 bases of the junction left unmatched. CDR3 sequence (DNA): TGTGCCAGCAGCAGCAATAGCGGGGGCCTTTACACAGATACGCAGTATTTT. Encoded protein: CASSSNSGGLYTDTQYF.

CDR3 region: CSVEDGRAKNIQYF. DNA for the CDR3: TGCAGCGTTGAAGATGGGAGGGCCAAAAACATTCAGTACTTC. The chain employs TRBV29-1 and TRBJ2-4; possibly TRBD2 for D (6 bases). The CDR3 loop spans 14 amino acids. Trimming shortened V by 0 bases and J by 1 base, and 7 bases separated the two germline ends. The germline V gene encodes CDR1 SQVTM and CDR2 ANQGSEA.

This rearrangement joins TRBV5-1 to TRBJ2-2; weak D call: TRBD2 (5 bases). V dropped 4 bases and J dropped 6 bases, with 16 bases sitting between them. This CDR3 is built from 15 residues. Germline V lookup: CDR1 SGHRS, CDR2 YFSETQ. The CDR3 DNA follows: TGCGCCAGCAGCCTACTACCGCCGGAGGCCGGGGAGCTGTTTTTT. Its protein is CASSLLPPEAGELFF.

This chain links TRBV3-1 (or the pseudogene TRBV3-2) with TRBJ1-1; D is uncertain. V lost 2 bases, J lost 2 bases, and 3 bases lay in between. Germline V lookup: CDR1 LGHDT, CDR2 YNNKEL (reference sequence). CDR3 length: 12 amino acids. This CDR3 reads CASSQRNTEAFF. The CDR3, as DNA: TGTGCCAGCAGCCAAAGAAACACTGAAGCTTTCTTT.

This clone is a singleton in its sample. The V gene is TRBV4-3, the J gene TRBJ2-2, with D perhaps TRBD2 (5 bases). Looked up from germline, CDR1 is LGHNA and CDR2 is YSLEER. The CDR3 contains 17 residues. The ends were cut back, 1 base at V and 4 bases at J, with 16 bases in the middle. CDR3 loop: CASSQAGLSLSTGELFF. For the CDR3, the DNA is TGCGCCAGCAGCCAAGCCGGACTGAGCCTGAGCACCGGGGAGCTGTTTTTT.

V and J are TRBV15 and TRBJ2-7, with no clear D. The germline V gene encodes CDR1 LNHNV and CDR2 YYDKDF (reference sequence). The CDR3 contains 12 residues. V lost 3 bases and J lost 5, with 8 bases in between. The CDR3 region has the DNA TGTGCCACCAGCAGTCGCCTGGACGAGCAGTACTTC. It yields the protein CATSSRLDEQYF. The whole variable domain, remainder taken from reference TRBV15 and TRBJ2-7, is DAMVIQNPRYQVTQFGKPVTLSCSQTLNHNVMYWYQQKSSQAPKLLFHYYDKDFNNEADTPDNFQSRRPNTSFCFLDIRSPGLGDTAMYLCATSSRLDEQYFGPGTRLTVT.

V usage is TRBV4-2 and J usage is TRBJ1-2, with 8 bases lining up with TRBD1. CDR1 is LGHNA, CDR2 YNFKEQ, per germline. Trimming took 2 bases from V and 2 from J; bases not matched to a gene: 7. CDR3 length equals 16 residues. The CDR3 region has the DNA TGTGCCAGCAGCCAACGGCAGGGGGCTTTCAACTATGGCTACACCTTC. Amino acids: CASSQRQGAFNYGYTF.

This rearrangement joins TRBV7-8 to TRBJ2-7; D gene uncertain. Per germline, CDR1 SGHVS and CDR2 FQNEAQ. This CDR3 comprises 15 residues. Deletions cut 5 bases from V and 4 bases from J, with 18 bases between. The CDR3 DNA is TGTGCCAGCAGCCTCCCCTCGGAAACCCCTTACGAGCAGTACTTC. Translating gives CASSLPSETPYEQYF.

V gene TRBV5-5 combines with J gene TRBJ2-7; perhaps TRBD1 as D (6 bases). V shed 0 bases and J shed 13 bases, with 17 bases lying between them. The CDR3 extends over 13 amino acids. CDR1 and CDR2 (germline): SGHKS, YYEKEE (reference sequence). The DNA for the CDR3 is TGTGCCAGCAGCTTGGAGAAAGGAATAGGGGGATACTTC. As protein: CASSLEKGIGGYF. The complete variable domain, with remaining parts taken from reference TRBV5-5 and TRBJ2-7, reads DAGVTQSPTHLIKTRGQQVTLRCSPISGHKSVSWYQQVLGQGPQFIFQYYEKEERGRGNFPDRFSARQFPNYSSELNVNALLLGDSALYLCASSLEKGIGGYFGPGTRLTVT.

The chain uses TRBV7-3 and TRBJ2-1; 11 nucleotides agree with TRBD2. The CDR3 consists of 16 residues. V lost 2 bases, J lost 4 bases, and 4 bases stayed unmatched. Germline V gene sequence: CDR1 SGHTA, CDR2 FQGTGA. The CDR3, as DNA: TGTGCCAGCAGCTTAGGGACTAGCGGTCCATACAATGAGCAGTTCTTC. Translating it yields CASSLGTSGPYNEQFF.

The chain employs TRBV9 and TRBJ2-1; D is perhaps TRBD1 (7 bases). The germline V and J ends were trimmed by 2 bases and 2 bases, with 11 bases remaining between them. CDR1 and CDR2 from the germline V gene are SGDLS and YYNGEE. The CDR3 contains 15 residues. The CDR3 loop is CASSVRDSTYNEQFF. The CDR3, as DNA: TGTGCCAGCAGCGTGCGGGACAGCACCTACAATGAGCAGTTCTTC.

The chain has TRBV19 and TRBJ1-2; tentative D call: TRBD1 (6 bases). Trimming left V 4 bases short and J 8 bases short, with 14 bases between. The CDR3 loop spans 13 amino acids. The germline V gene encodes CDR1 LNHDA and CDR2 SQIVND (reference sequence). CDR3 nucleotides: TGTGCCAGTAGTACTACAGGGTATCAAGGCTACACCTTC. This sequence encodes CASSTTGYQGYTF. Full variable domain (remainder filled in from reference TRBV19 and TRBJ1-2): DGGITQSPKYLFRKEGQNVTLSCEQNLNHDAMYWYRQDPGQGLRLIYYSQIVNDFQKGDIAEGYSVSREKKESFPLTVTSAQKNPTAFYLCASSTTGYQGYTFGSGTRLTVV.

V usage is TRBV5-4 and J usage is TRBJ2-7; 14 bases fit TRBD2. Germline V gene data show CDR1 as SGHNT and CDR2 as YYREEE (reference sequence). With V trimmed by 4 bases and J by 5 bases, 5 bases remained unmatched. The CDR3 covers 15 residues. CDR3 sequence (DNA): TGTGCCAGCAGCGCGGGACTAGCGGGAGCCCACGAGCAGTACTTC. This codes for CASSAGLAGAHEQYF.

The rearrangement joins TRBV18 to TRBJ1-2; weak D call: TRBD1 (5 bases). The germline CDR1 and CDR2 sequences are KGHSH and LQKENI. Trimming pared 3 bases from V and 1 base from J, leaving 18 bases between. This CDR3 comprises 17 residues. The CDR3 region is CASSPVTGQAGNYGYTF. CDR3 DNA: TGTGCCAGCTCACCGGTCACAGGACAAGCCGGTAACTATGGCTACACCTTC.

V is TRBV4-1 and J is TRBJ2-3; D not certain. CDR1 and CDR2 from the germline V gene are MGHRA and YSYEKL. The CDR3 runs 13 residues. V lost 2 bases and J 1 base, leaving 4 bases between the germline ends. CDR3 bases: TGCGCCAGCAGCCAACTGGGCACAGATACGCAGTATTTT. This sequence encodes CASSQLGTDTQYF.

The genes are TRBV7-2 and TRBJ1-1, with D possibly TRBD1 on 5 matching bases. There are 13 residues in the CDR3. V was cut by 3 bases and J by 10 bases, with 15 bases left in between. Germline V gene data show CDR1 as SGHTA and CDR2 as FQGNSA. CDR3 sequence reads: CASSFGGIRGAFF. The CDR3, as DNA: TGTGCCAGCAGCTTTGGGGGTATTCGGGGAGCTTTCTTT. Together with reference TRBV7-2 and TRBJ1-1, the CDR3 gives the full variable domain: GAGVSQSPSNKVTEKGKDVELRCDPISGHTALYWYRQSLGQGLEFLIYFQGNSAPDKSGLPSDRFSAERTGGSVSTLTIQRTQQEDSAVYLCASSFGGIRGAFFGQGTRLTVV.